One and the same sample provided the 27 T cell receptor beta chains below, sequenced in a study of T cell responses to AZD1222 COVID-19 vaccine. Some clones are missing from TCRdb's copy, which holds only in-frame ones; the method was immunoSEQ multiplex PCR. This sample yields more than 110,000 clones, of which 85% to 90% are seen a single time; around 3.6% belongs to the top ten. The material sequenced was peripheral blood, taken on day 0 of AZD1222 vaccination. These receptors all stem from an adult in good health.

V usage is TRBV7-9 and J usage is TRBJ2-2, with D possibly being TRBD1 (6 bases). V lost 2 bases to trimming and J lost 2 bases, with 12 bases between them. Per the germline V gene, CDR1 is SEHNR and CDR2 is FQNEAQ (reference sequence). The CDR3 is 16 amino acids. CDR3 nucleotide sequence: TGTGCCAGCAGCTTACTAGGGGGATTCAACACCGGGGAGCTGTTTTTT. Translating it yields CASSLLGGFNTGELFF.

This clone was seen once. The rearrangement uses TRBV7-2 and TRBJ1-1; no definite D call. V lost 2 bases and J lost 8, with 12 bases in between. The CDR3 has 13 amino acids. Germline assignment: CDR1 SGHTA and CDR2 FQGNSA. The CDR3 is CASSLWSPTEAFF. The CDR3 DNA sequence: TGTGCCAGCAGCTTATGGAGTCCGACCGAAGCTTTCTTT.

This sequence joins TRBV11-3 and TRBJ2-5; perhaps D is TRBD1 or TRBD2 (5 bases each). The V and J ends lost 1 base and 4 bases respectively, with 10 bases between them. This CDR3 has 14 amino acids. The germline V gene has CDR1 SGHNT and CDR2 YENEEA. CDR3 DNA sequence: TGTGCCAGCAGCTTAGGCTGGGGGAGAGAGACCCAGTACTTC. This codes for CASSLGWGRETQYF.

V and J are TRBV5-5 and TRBJ2-1; either TRBD1 or TRBD2 may fit D (5 bases each). CDR3 length: 14 amino acids. Trimming shortened V by 0 bases and J by 9 bases, and 13 bases separated the two germline ends. The germline gives CDR1 SGHKS, CDR2 YYEKEE (reference sequence). CDR3 loop: CASSLEVRGGEQFF. CDR3 nucleotides: TGTGCCAGCAGCTTGGAGGTGAGGGGTGGTGAGCAGTTCTTC.

The V gene is TRBV11-2, the J gene TRBJ2-7, with D maybe TRBD2 (6 bases). The CDR3 is 16 amino acids. With 3 bases removed from V and 3 bases from J, the gap between germline ends came to 18 bases. The germline CDR1 and CDR2 sequences are SGHAT and FQNNGV. CDR3 amino acids: CASSFAEFSGNYEQYF. The CDR3 region has the DNA TGTGCCAGCAGCTTCGCCGAGTTTAGCGGAAACTACGAGCAGTACTTC.

This clone has a handful of counts. The rearrangement uses TRBV6-2 or TRBV6-3 and TRBJ2-7; possibly TRBD2 for D (6 bases). The CDR3 runs to 14 residues. Between the trimmed V and J ends, which lost 3 bases and 6 bases, there was a span of 15 bases. The germline V gene has CDR1 MNHEY and CDR2 SVGEGT. This CDR3 reads CASSYSSVPREQYF. The CDR3 region has the DNA TGTGCCAGCAGTTATTCTAGCGTCCCGCGCGAGCAGTACTTC.

V gene TRBV14 combines with J gene TRBJ2-1; D is ambiguous. Trimming removed 1 base at V and 6 bases at J, with 16 bases between. In germline, CDR1 is SGHDN, CDR2 FVKESK. The CDR3 loop spans 16 amino acids. The CDR3 DNA is TGTGCCAGCAGCCAAGTATTGGCCCAGAATCTCAATGAGCAGTTCTTC. It is translated as CASSQVLAQNLNEQFF.

This chain uses TRBV7-9 with TRBJ1-2, with TRBD1 as a possible D gene (5 bases). Germline-derived CDR1 and CDR2 are SEHNR and FQNEAQ (reference sequence). CDR3 length equals 14 residues. Trimming cost V 7 bases and J 0 bases, with 12 bases left between them. As DNA, the CDR3 is TGTGCCAGCAACCACAGGAGGACTAACTATGGCTACACCTTC. Protein: CASNHRRTNYGYTF.

The gene calls are TRBV12-2 and TRBJ2-2. TRBV12-2 has pseudogene status. The CDR3 runs 14 residues. This chain's CDR3 is CASRSIVGTGELFF. DNA for the CDR3: TGTGCAAGTCGCTCTATTGTGGGCACCGGGGAGCTGTTTTTT.

The V gene is TRBV7-9, the J gene TRBJ1-2; 7 bases fit TRBD1. Germline CDR1 reads SEHNR; CDR2 reads FQNEAQ (reference sequence). This CDR3 is built from 15 residues. J lost 8 bases, V lost 5 bases, and 14 bases had no gene match. The CDR3, as DNA: TGTGCCAGCAGCCGAGCTGACAGGGCACCACCAGGCTACACCTTC. It encodes CASSRADRAPPGYTF.

This sequence joins TRBV7-2 and TRBJ1-3, with D uncertain. V lost 0 bases and J lost 6, with 6 bases in between. The CDR3 spans 13 residues. Germline CDR1 is SGHTA and CDR2 is FQGNSA. DNA for the CDR3: TGTGCCAGCAGCTTAGCCTGGGAAAACACCATATATTTT. It codes for CASSLAWENTIYF.

V is TRBV4-1 and J is TRBJ1-1; a weak D match, TRBD1 (6 bases). Trimming stripped 4 bases from V and 1 base from J, with 7 bases between. Germline V lookup: CDR1 MGHRA, CDR2 YSYEKL. The CDR3 runs 13 residues. For the CDR3, the DNA is TGCGCCAGCAGCCCCAGGGGGAACACTGAAGCTTTCTTT. Amino acids: CASSPRGNTEAFF.

V and J are TRBV6-2 or TRBV6-3 and TRBJ2-7; D uncertain. V was shortened by 3 bases and J by 2 bases, with 8 bases between the two germline ends. The V gene's germline CDR1 is MNHEY and CDR2 SVGEGT. The length of the CDR3 is 13 residues. In nucleotides, the CDR3 is TGTGCCAGCAGTTATAACGAAGCCTACGAGCAGTACTTC. Amino acid sequence: CASSYNEAYEQYF.

V usage is TRBV2 and J usage is TRBJ2-3; possibly TRBD1 for D (5 bases). V was pared by 5 bases and J by 6 bases, with 12 bases between. The CDR3 sequence is 13 residues long. CDR1 SNHLY and CDR2 FYNNEI come from the germline V gene. This chain's CDR3 is CASSRPKGDTQYF. For the CDR3, the DNA is TGTGCCAGCAGTCGCCCTAAGGGGGATACGCAGTATTTT.

The chain carries TRBV7-2 and TRBJ2-7; 8 nucleotides align to TRBD2. Germline CDR1 SGHTA, CDR2 FQGNSA. The CDR3 contains 14 residues. V shed 2 bases and J 3 bases; nucleotides not matched to a gene: 3. CDR3 bases: TGTGCCAGCAGCTTAAGTAGCGGGATCTACGAGCAGTACTTC. Encoded protein: CASSLSSGIYEQYF. The whole variable domain, filled in from reference TRBV7-2 and TRBJ2-7, reads GAGVSQSPSNKVTEKGKDVELRCDPISGHTALYWYRQSLGQGLEFLIYFQGNSAPDKSGLPSDRFSAERTGGSVSTLTIQRTQQEDSAVYLCASSLSSGIYEQYFGPGTRLTVT.

This clone was observed at least ten times. The rearrangement links TRBV7-9 to TRBJ1-2, with D maybe TRBD1 (5 bases). V was cut by 5 bases and J by 2 bases, with 12 bases left in between. Looked up from germline, CDR1 is SEHNR and CDR2 is FQNEAQ (reference sequence). The CDR3 has 14 amino acids. The CDR3 sequence: CASSRDGQNYGYTF. The CDR3 DNA is TGTGCCAGCAGCCGGGACGGACAAAACTATGGCTACACCTTC.

The V and J genes are TRBV7-9 and TRBJ2-7, with D unclear. Per germline, CDR1 SEHNR and CDR2 FQNEAQ (reference sequence). The CDR3 extends over 13 amino acids. The V and J ends lost 8 bases and 2 bases respectively, with 13 bases between them. The CDR3 reads CASRLAVTYEQYF. The CDR3 nucleotides read TGTGCCAGCCGCCTGGCCGTGACCTACGAGCAGTACTTC. Variable domain in full (rest from reference TRBV7-9 and TRBJ2-7): DTGVSQNPRHKITKRGQNVTFRCDPISEHNRLYWYRQTLGQGPEFLTYFQNEAQLEKSRLLSDRFSAERPKGSFSTLEIQRTEQGDSAMYLCASRLAVTYEQYFGPGTRLTVT.

There are a few counts of this clone. This chain uses TRBV6-2 or TRBV6-3 with TRBJ1-1; maybe TRBD1 (5 bases). The ends were cut back, 5 bases at V and 1 base at J, with 14 bases in the middle. Per germline, CDR1 MNHEY and CDR2 SVGEGT. CDR3 length: 15 amino acids. The CDR3 sequence: CASSPLRGENTEAFF. The CDR3 DNA follows: TGTGCCAGCAGTCCCCTTCGGGGGGAGAACACTGAAGCTTTCTTT.

This clone was picked up a small number of times. The chain links TRBV7-2 to TRBJ2-5; 11 bases map to TRBD1. Looked up from germline, CDR1 is SGHTA and CDR2 is FQGNSA. Trimming removed 5 bases from V and 4 bases from J; junction bases left unmatched: 6. CDR3 length: 15 residues. The DNA for the CDR3 is TGTGCCAGCAGCGACCGGGACAGGGGGGGAGAGACCCAGTACTTC. Amino acids: CASSDRDRGGETQYF. Complete variable domain (other parts from reference TRBV7-2 and TRBJ2-5): GAGVSQSPSNKVTEKGKDVELRCDPISGHTALYWYRQSLGQGLEFLIYFQGNSAPDKSGLPSDRFSAERTGGSVSTLTIQRTQQEDSAVYLCASSDRDRGGETQYFGPGTRLLVL.

This sequence joins TRBV15 and TRBJ1-2; D uncertain. This CDR3 is 12 amino acids long. Trimming removed 0 bases at V and 6 bases at J, with 5 bases between. In germline, CDR1 is LNHNV, CDR2 YYDKDF (reference sequence). CDR3 coding DNA: TGTGCCACCAGCAGAGATCGGAATGGCTACACCTTC. It is translated as CATSRDRNGYTF. Full variable domain (remainder filled in from reference TRBV15 and TRBJ1-2): DAMVIQNPRYQVTQFGKPVTLSCSQTLNHNVMYWYQQKSSQAPKLLFHYYDKDFNNEADTPDNFQSRRPNTSFCFLDIRSPGLGDTAMYLCATSRDRNGYTFGSGTRLTVV.

The CDR3 protein is CASGDRIVEKLFF. Here the CDR3 DNA reads TGTGCCAGCGGCGACAGAATCGTCGAAAAACTGTTTTTT. The V gene is TRBV28, the J gene TRBJ1-4, with a weak D call TRBD1 (5 bases). CDR3 length: 13 residues. CDR1 and CDR2 (germline): MDHEN, SYDVKM. The germline V and J ends were trimmed by 8 bases and 8 bases, with 15 bases remaining between them.

This clone was detected once. The V call is TRBV27, the J call TRBJ1-2; D gene uncertain. Per the germline V gene, CDR1 is MNHEY and CDR2 is SMNVEV (reference sequence). The CDR3 runs to 13 residues. V lost 2 bases and J lost 2, with 6 bases in between. CDR3 sequence: CASSLGSNYGYTF. The CDR3 coding sequence is TGTGCCAGCAGTTTAGGTTCAAACTATGGCTACACCTTC.

J is TRBJ1-3 and V is TRBV28; D remains unclear. The CDR3 loop spans 16 amino acids. The V gene's germline CDR1 is MDHEN and CDR2 SYDVKM. Trimming left V 5 bases short and J 1 base short, with 15 bases between. The CDR3 DNA reads TGTGCCAGCAGTCAGAATCGGAGAGCTTCTGGAAACACCATATATTTT. Residues: CASSQNRRASGNTIYF.

J is TRBJ2-1 and V is TRBV2; unclear D gene. The V end lost 2 bases, the J end lost 7 bases, and 9 bases lay between the germline ends. CDR1 and CDR2 from the germline V gene are SNHLY and FYNNEI. This CDR3 comprises 13 residues. The CDR3 loop is CASSEITMNEQFF. Here the CDR3 DNA reads TGTGCCAGCAGTGAAATAACGATGAATGAGCAGTTCTTC.

The J gene is TRBJ1-1, the V gene TRBV30, with unresolved D. The CDR3 contains 10 residues. Germline assignment: CDR1 GTSNPN and CDR2 SVGIG (reference sequence). The V and J ends lost 3 bases and 4 bases respectively, with 3 bases between them. The CDR3 DNA is TGTGCCTGGAGGGGCACTGAAGCTTTCTTT. It codes for CAWRGTEAFF.

This chain joins TRBV30 and TRBJ1-4; D is unresolved. This CDR3 spans 14 amino acids. CDR1 is GTSNPN, CDR2 SVGIG, per germline (reference sequence). V gave up 1 base and J gave up 1 base, with 7 bases separating them. As DNA, the CDR3 is TGTGCCTGGAGTGGTGGGATAACTAATGAAAAACTGTTTTTT. Protein sequence: CAWSGGITNEKLFF.

The chain has TRBV11-3 and TRBJ2-1, with 11 bases fitting TRBD1. The germline V gene encodes CDR1 SGHNT and CDR2 YENEEA. The junction had 4 bases not matched to a gene; V was cut back by 5 bases and J by 4 bases. This CDR3 contains 15 residues. DNA of the CDR3: TGTGCCAGCAGCCAGGGACAGGGGGGGTACAATGAGCAGTTCTTC. Encoded protein: CASSQGQGGYNEQFF.